The T cell receptor (beta chain) under discussion was sequenced for a study of blood T cell repertoires in COVID-19. Study-wide context: Samples taken during acute and convalescent COVID-19 were collected in the United States, Italy and Spain.

The V gene lost 4 bases and the J gene lost 7 bases, with 10 bases spanning the gap. Germline lookup yields CDR1 SGHVS and CDR2 FQNEAQ. The CDR3 length is 12 residues. Sequencing used immunoSEQ multiplex PCR; TCRdb keeps in-frame clones, though not all of them. The table shows around 170,000 clones, with 74% occurring only once. The rearrangement uses TRBV7-8 and TRBJ2-5, with unresolved D. This clonotype originated in a woman of 80 years or more with acute or convalescent COVID-19. The sequenced sample was peripheral blood. The CDR3 sequence is CASSSQHGTQYF. Here the CDR3 DNA reads TGTGCCAGCAGCTCGCAACATGGGACCCAGTACTTC.